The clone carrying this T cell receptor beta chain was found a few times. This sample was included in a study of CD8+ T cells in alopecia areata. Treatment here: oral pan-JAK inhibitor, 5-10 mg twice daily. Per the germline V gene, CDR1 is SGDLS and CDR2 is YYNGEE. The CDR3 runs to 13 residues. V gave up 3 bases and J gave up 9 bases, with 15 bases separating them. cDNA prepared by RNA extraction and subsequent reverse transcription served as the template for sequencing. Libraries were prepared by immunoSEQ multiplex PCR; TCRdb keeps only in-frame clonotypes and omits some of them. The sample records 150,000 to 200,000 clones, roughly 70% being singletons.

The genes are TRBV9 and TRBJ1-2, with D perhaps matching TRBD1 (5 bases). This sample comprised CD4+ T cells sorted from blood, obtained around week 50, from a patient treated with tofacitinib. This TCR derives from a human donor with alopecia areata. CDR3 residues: CASSAKPGGSYTF. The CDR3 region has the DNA TGTGCCAGCAGCGCGAAACCGGGGGGTAGCTACACCTTC.